This T cell receptor beta chain was documented in a study of T cell responses to AZD1222 COVID-19 vaccine. The data were produced by immunoSEQ multiplex PCR, yet TCRdb's version contains in-frame clones alone and is incomplete. The sample contains 75,000 to 90,000 clones, around 90% of which appear only once. The sequencing here drew on peripheral blood, taken 28 days after the second AZD1222 dose. The clonotype comes from an adult who received the AZD1222 COVID-19 vaccine.

The CDR3 coding sequence is TGTGCCAGCAGCCCCGGACTAGCGGGTAGCTCCTACGAGCAGTACTTC. This sequence encodes CASSPGLAGSSYEQYF. The rearrangement links TRBV7-9 to TRBJ2-7; 11 bases are a match to TRBD2. The CDR3 has 16 amino acids. Per the germline V gene, CDR1 is SEHNR and CDR2 is FQNEAQ (reference sequence). The junction had 6 bases not matched to a gene; V was cut back by 5 bases and J by 0 bases.